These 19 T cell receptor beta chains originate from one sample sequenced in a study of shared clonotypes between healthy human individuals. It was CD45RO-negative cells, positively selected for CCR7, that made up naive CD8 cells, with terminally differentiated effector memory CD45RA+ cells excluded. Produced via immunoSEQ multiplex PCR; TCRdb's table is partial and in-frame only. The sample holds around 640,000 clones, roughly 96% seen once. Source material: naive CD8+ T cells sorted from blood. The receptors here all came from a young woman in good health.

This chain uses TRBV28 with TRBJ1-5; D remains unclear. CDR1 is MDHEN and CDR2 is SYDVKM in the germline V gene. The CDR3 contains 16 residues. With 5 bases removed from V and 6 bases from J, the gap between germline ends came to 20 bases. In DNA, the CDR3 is TGTGCCAGCAGTCCCCCTAGCCAGCCCATCGGTCAGCCCCAGCATTTT. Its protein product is CASSPPSQPIGQPQHF. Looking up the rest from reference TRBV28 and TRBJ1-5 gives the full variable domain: DVKVTQSSRYLVKRTGEKVFLECVQDMDHENMFWYRQDPGLGLRLIYFSYDVKMKEKGDIPEGYSVSREKKERFSLILESASTNQTSMYLCASSPPSQPIGQPQHFGDGTRLSIL.

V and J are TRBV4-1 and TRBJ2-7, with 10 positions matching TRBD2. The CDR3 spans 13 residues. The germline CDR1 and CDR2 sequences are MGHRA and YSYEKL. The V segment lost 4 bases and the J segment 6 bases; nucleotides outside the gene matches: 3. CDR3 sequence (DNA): TGCGCCAGCAGCCCGCGGACTAGCGGCGAGCAGTACTTC. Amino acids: CASSPRTSGEQYF.

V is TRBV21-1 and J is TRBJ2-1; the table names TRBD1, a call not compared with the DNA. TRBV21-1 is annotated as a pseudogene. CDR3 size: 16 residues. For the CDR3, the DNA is TGTGCCAGCAGCACAATACAGGGCCACTTAGACAATGAGCAGTTCTTC. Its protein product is CASSTIQGHLDNEQFF.

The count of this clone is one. The CDR3 DNA follows: TGTGCCAGCAGCTTAGGTTCTTTGGGACAGGGGGTCCTCGGGTATGGCTACACCTTC. Translating gives CASSLGSLGQGVLGYGYTF. V gene TRBV7-8 combines with J gene TRBJ1-2; TRBD1 matches at 11 bases. This CDR3 comprises 19 residues. After removal of 1 base from V and 5 bases from J, the junction contained 15 bases not matched to a gene. Germline CDR1 is SGHVS and CDR2 is FQNEAQ. Full variable domain (rest looked up from reference TRBV7-8 and TRBJ1-2): GAGVSQSPRYKVAKRGQDVALRCDPISGHVSLFWYQQALGQGPEFLTYFQNEAQLDKSGLPSDRFFAERPEGSVSTLKIQRTQQEDSAVYLCASSLGSLGQGVLGYGYTFGSGTRLTVV.

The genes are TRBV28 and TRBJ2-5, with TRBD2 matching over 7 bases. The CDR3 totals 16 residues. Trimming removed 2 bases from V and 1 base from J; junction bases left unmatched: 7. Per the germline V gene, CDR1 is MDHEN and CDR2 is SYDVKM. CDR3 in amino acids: CASSLAGEELQETQYF. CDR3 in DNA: TGTGCCAGCAGTTTAGCGGGAGAAGAACTCCAAGAGACCCAGTACTTC.

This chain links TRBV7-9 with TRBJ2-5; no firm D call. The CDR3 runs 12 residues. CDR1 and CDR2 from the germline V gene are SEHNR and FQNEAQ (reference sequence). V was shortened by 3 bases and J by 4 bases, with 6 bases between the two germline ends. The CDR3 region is CASSLGIETQYF. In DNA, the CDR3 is TGTGCCAGCAGCTTGGGTATAGAGACCCAGTACTTC. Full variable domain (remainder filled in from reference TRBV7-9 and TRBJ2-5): DTGVSQNPRHKITKRGQNVTFRCDPISEHNRLYWYRQTLGQGPEFLTYFQNEAQLEKSRLLSDRFSAERPKGSFSTLEIQRTEQGDSAMYLCASSLGIETQYFGPGTRLLVL.

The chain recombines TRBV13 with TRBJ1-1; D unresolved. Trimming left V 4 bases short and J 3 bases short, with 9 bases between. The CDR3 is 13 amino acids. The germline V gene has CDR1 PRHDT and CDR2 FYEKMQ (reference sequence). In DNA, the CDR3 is TGTGCCAGCAGCTGGGGTAGGGACACTGAAGCTTTCTTT. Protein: CASSWGRDTEAFF. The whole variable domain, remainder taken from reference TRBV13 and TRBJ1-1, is AAGVIQSPRHLIKEKRETATLKCYPIPRHDTVYWYQQGPGQDPQFLISFYEKMQSDKGSIPDRFSAQQFSDYHSELNMSSLELGDSALYFCASSWGRDTEAFFGQGTRLTVV.

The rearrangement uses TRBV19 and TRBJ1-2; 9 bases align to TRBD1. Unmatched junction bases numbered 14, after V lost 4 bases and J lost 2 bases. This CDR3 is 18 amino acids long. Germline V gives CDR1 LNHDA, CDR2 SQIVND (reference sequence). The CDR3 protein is CASSTYYRGRLKNYGYTF. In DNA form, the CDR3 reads TGTGCCAGTAGTACCTACTACAGGGGGCGCCTCAAGAACTATGGCTACACCTTC.

The CDR3 DNA sequence: TGTGCCAGCAGTGAAAGCACGGACGCCTACGAGCAGTACTTC. It yields the protein CASSESTDAYEQYF. The V gene is TRBV5-6, the J gene TRBJ2-7; D call uncertain. The CDR3 consists of 14 residues. The V end lost 5 bases, the J end lost 2 bases, and 14 bases lay between the germline ends. Germline V gene data show CDR1 as SGHDT and CDR2 as YYEEEE.

Written as DNA, the CDR3 is TGTGCCAGCAGCCACGAGGGGGAGGGAGATACGCAGTATTTT. This sequence encodes CASSHEGEGDTQYF. The chain couples TRBV28 to TRBJ2-3; tentative D call: TRBD2 (7 bases). Trimming cost V 6 bases and J 5 bases, with 15 bases left between them. Looked up from germline, CDR1 is MDHEN and CDR2 is SYDVKM. The CDR3 has 14 amino acids. The whole variable domain, filled in from reference TRBV28 and TRBJ2-3, reads DVKVTQSSRYLVKRTGEKVFLECVQDMDHENMFWYRQDPGLGLRLIYFSYDVKMKEKGDIPEGYSVSREKKERFSLILESASTNQTSMYLCASSHEGEGDTQYFGPGTRLTVL.

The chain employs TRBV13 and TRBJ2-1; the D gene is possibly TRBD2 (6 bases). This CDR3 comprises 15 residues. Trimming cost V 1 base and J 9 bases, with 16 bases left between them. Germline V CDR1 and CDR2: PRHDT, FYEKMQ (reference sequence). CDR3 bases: TGTGCCAGCAGCTTAGATCCCGGGACTGCAGGTGAGCAGTTCTTC. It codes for CASSLDPGTAGEQFF.

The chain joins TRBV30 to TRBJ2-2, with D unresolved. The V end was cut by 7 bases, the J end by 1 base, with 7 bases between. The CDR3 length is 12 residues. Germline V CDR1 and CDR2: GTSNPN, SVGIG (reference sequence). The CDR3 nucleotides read TGTGCCTCTTATCTGAACACCGGGGAGCTGTTTTTT. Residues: CASYLNTGELFF. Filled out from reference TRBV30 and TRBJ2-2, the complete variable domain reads SQTIHQWPATLVQPVGSPLSLECTVEGTSNPNLYWYRQAAGRGLQLLFYSVGIGQISSEVPQNLSASRPQDRQFILSSKKLLLSDSGFYLCASYLNTGELFFGEGSRLTVL.

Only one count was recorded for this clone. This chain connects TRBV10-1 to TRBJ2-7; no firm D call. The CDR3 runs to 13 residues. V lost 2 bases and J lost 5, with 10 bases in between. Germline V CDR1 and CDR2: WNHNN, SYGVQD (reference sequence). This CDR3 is CASSEGKWDEQYF. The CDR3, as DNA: TGCGCCAGCAGTGAGGGTAAATGGGACGAGCAGTACTTC.

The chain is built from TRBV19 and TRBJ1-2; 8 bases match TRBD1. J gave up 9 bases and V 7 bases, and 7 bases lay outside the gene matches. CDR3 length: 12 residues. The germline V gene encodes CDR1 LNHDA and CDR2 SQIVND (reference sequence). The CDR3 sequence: CASNSGGDSYTF. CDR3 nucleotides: TGTGCCAGTAACTCAGGGGGCGATAGCTACACCTTC.

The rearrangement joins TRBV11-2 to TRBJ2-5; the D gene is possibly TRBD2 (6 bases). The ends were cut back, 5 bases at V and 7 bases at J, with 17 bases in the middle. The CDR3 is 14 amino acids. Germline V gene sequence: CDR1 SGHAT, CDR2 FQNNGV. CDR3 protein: CASSPSGGWGTQYF. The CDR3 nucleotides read TGTGCCAGCAGCCCCTCAGGAGGGTGGGGGACCCAGTACTTC. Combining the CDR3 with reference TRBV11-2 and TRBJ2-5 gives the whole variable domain EAGVAQSPRYKIIEKRQSVAFWCNPISGHATLYWYQQILGQGPKLLIQFQNNGVVDDSQLPKDRFSAERLKGVDSTLKIQPAKLEDSAVYLCASSPSGGWGTQYFGPGTRLLVL.

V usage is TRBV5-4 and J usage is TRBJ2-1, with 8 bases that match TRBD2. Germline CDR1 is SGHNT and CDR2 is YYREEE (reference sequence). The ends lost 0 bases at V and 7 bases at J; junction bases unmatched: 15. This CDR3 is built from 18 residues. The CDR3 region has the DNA TGTGCCAGCAGCTTGGTGGGGCGCATTAGCGGGAATCTAAATGAGCAGTTCTTC. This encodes CASSLVGRISGNLNEQFF.

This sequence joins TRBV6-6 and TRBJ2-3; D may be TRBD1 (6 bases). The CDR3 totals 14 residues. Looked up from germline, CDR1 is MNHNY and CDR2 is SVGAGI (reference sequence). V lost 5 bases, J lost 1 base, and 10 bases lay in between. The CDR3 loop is CASSQRQGTDTQYF. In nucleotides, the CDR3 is TGTGCCAGCAGTCAAAGACAGGGCACAGATACGCAGTATTTT.

CDR3 sequence: CASSLGQGELWTQYF. The DNA of the CDR3 is TGTGCCAGCAGCCTTGGACAGGGAGAACTGTGGACCCAGTACTTC. The chain employs TRBV7-9 and TRBJ2-5; the match to TRBD1 covers 8 bases. CDR3 length: 15 amino acids. The germline V gene encodes CDR1 SEHNR and CDR2 FQNEAQ (reference sequence). V was pared by 5 bases and J by 7 bases, with 12 bases of the junction left unmatched.

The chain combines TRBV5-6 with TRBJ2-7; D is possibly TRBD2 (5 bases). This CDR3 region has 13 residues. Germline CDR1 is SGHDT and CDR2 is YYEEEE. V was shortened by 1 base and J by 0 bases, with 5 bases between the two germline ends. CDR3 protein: CASSLTSSYEQYF. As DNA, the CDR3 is TGTGCCAGCAGCTTGACTAGCTCCTACGAGCAGTACTTC.